A selection of T cell receptor beta chains follows, all from one sample in a study of shared clonotypes between healthy human individuals. The data were produced by immunoSEQ multiplex PCR, yet TCRdb's version contains in-frame clones alone and is incomplete. The profile shows hundreds of thousands of clones, approximately 79% of them singletons. Sample: memory CD4+ T cells sorted from blood. The receptors come from a woman aged 25 to 39 in good health. CDR3s include the opening cysteine and the closing phenylalanine or tryptophan. The D gene is left open where the match is weak. Clone size, where shown, is once, few, many, or a class for clones that have expanded.

TGCAGCGTTTTTTTACAGGAACAGACCTACGAGCAGTACTTC CSVFLQEQTYEQYF TRBJ2-7 TRBV29-1 NA NA
TGTGCCAGCAGTGGCCCAGGGGGTGGATTCAATGAGCAGTTCTTC CASSGPGGGFNEQFF TRBJ2-1 TRBV2 TRBD1 NA
TGCGCCAGCAGCTTGGTAGCAGGTAGTGTGGAGCAGTTCTTC CASSLVAGSVEQFF TRBJ2-1 TRBV5-1 NA NA
TGTGCCAGCAGAAATCCAGGGCAGAATCAGCCCCAGCATTTT CASRNPGQNQPQHF TRBJ1-5 TRBV28 NA NA
TGTGCCAGCAGCGGGACAGCTGCCTACGAGCAGTACTTC CASSGTAAYEQYF TRBJ2-7 TRBV2 TRBD1 few
TGTGCCAGCAGACGCGGGAGCAGGAATGAGCAGTTCTTC CASRRGSRNEQFF TRBJ2-1 TRBV7-9 TRBD2 many
TGTGCCAGCAGCTTTGGGGAAAGTGGCTACACCTTC CASSFGESGYTF TRBJ1-2 TRBV5-6 NA few
TGTGCCAGCAGCTTAGGCGTGGGGAGAGTACAGCCCCAGCATTTT CASSLGVGRVQPQHF TRBJ1-5 TRBV7-2 NA NA
TGTGCCAGTAGTTTGGCTCCCCAAGAGACCCAGTACTTC CASSLAPQETQYF TRBJ2-5 TRBV19 NA NA
TGTGCCAGCAGCTTAGGACAGGGGGCCTATGGCTACACCTTC CASSLGQGAYGYTF TRBJ1-2 TRBV7-6 TRBD1 NA
TGTGCCAGCAGCGAGAGCGGGAATGAGCAGTTCTTC CASSESGNEQFF TRBJ2-1 TRBV28 NA NA
TGTGCCAGCAGCATCGGACAGGGACCTTTAGAAAAACTGTTTTTT CASSIGQGPLEKLFF TRBJ1-4 TRBV7-9 TRBD1 NA
TGTGCCAGCAGCTTAGTGGGCTCACGTCGGGGCTTC CASSLVGSRRGF TRBJ2-7 TRBV11-2 NA NA
TGCGCCAGCAGCTTGGACGGGTGGGAGCAGTACTTC CASSLDGWEQYF TRBJ2-7 TRBV5-1 NA NA
TGTGCCAGCAGTTACTCGAGGACAGGGTCCACCGGGCAGTTCTTC CASSYSRTGSTGQFF TRBJ2-1 TRBV6-5 TRBD1 once
TGTGCCAGCAGCCAGACCGCCACTGCCTACGAGCAGTACTTC CASSQTATAYEQYF TRBJ2-7 TRBV6-5 NA once
TGTGCCAGCAGCCCCCAAGGGACAGGGAGTTTTGGAAACACCATATATTTT CASSPQGTGSFGNTIYF TRBJ1-3 TRBV9 TRBD1 NA
TGTGCCAGCTCACCAACCGGGACAGGGAACACTGAAGCTTTCTTT CASSPTGTGNTEAFF TRBJ1-1 TRBV18 TRBD1 NA
TGTGCCAGCAGCTTGGATAGGGATCTACCCCAGCATTTT CASSLDRDLPQHF TRBJ1-5 TRBV5-8 NA NA
TGTGCCAGCAGCCCCAGCCCCACTGGCGGGAATGAGCAGTTCTTC CASSPSPTGGNEQFF TRBJ2-1 TRBV9 NA NA
TGTGCCAGCAGCGTAGTCGGGTCTGGGGCCAACGTCCTGACTTTC CASSVVGSGANVLTF TRBJ2-6 TRBV9 NA NA
TGTGCCAGCACAAGACAGGGTAGTATTGACGAGCAGTACTTC CASTRQGSIDEQYF TRBJ2-7 TRBV6-1 TRBD1 NA